The next 5 T cell receptor beta chains were all read from a single sample in a study of T cell repertoires in cytomegalovirus infection. TCRdb ran MiXCR on the reads and lists one entry per CDR3 protein. In the table there are some 940,000 distinct CDR3 sequences, approximately 33% of which are singletons. Antigen specificity for these receptors is unknown. The sample was cultured CD8+ T cells from PBMCs, taken from culture after CMV antigen stimulation. These receptors were taken from a human donor in good health (CMV status not recorded). Some clones in this sample may be carry-over from other donors' samples.

V and J are TRBV12-3 or TRBV12-4 and TRBJ1-1; D is possibly TRBD1 (5 bases). This CDR3 has 13 residues. Trimming removed 7 bases from V and 5 bases from J, with 14 bases in between. In DNA form, the CDR3 reads TGTGCCAGCACCGCGGGCAGGGTAACTGAAGCTTTCTTT. Translated, it gives CASTAGRVTEAFF.

This clonotype has a handful of counts. The J gene is TRBJ2-3, the V gene TRBV11-2; TRBD2 matches at 7 bases. After removal of 1 base from V and 0 bases from J, the junction contained 10 bases not matched to a gene. This CDR3 region has 18 residues. The germline V gene encodes CDR1 SGHAT and CDR2 FQNNGV. The CDR3 sequence: CASSLVASGETSTDTQYF. The CDR3 nucleotides read TGTGCCAGCAGCTTAGTCGCTAGCGGAGAAACTAGCACAGATACGCAGTATTTT. Filled out from reference TRBV11-2 and TRBJ2-3, the complete variable domain reads EAGVAQSPRYKIIEKRQSVAFWCNPISGHATLYWYQQILGQGPKLLIQFQNNGVVDDSQLPKDRFSAERLKGVDSTLKIQPAKLEDSAVYLCASSLVASGETSTDTQYFGPGTRLTVL.

V and J are TRBV19 and TRBJ2-1; TRBD2 matches 13 bases. V was clipped by 5 bases and J by 3 bases; unmatched bases: 13. CDR1 LNHDA and CDR2 SQIVND come from the germline V gene (reference sequence). The CDR3 has 19 amino acids. CDR3 in DNA: TGTGCCAGTAGTTTTACTAGCGGGGGGGCCTCGGGTCTCTACAATGAGCAGTTCTTC. This gives the protein CASSFTSGGASGLYNEQFF. Drawing the rest from reference TRBV19 and TRBJ2-1, the complete variable domain is DGGITQSPKYLFRKEGQNVTLSCEQNLNHDAMYWYRQDPGQGLRLIYYSQIVNDFQKGDIAEGYSVSREKKESFPLTVTSAQKNPTAFYLCASSFTSGGASGLYNEQFFGPGTRLTVL.

V is TRBV10-3 and J is TRBJ2-3; D perhaps matches TRBD2 (6 bases). CDR1 and CDR2 from the germline V gene are ENHRY and SYGVKD. Between the trimmed V and J ends, which lost 4 bases and 1 base, there was a span of 12 bases. This CDR3 spans 15 amino acids. CDR3 DNA sequence: TGTGCCATCAGTGCCCCGGGACTTCGCACAGATACGCAGTATTTT. Its translation is CAISAPGLRTDTQYF.

This chain connects TRBV7-6 to TRBJ2-6; 11 bases are a match to TRBD2. Germline CDR1 SGHVS, CDR2 FNYEAQ. This CDR3 comprises 17 residues. Trimming cost V 4 bases and J 1 base; bases outside gene matches: 3. CDR3 coding DNA: TGTGCCAGCAGCTCCGGACTAGCGGGTTCTGGGGCCAACGTCCTGACTTTC. This translates into CASSSGLAGSGANVLTF.